Listed below are T cell receptor beta chains from one sample, sequenced in a study of shared clonotypes between healthy human individuals. Clones were sequenced by immunoSEQ multiplex PCR, and TCRdb holds only the in-frame ones, with some missing. The sample carries about 120,000 clones, over 65% recorded once. Sequenced sample: memory CD8+ T cells sorted from blood. All receptors come from a woman aged 25 to 39 in good health. Each CDR3 is given with its conserved first and last residue. Size is omitted from some rows. Given values are once, few, many or a class for expanded clones.

size: .
V: TRBV6-4
J: TRBJ2-1
CDR3: CASSQSAGQHNEQFF

size: .
V: TRBV20-1
J: TRBJ1-1
CDR3: CSGGAFTEAFF

size: once
V: TRBV6-6
J: TRBJ1-2
CDR3: CASSYTKTDYGYTF

size: .
V: TRBV18
J: TRBJ1-4
CDR3: CASSPRQGVYREKLFF

size: .
V: TRBV15
J: TRBJ2-3
CDR3: CATSVTPTDTQYF

size: .
V: TRBV28
J: TRBJ2-5
CDR3: CASTLGWTPQETQYF

size: .
V: TRBV28
J: TRBJ2-3
CDR3: CASSALDRGTDTQYF

size: few
V: TRBV11-3
J: TRBJ2-5
CDR3: CASSPAGAGGPAEETQYF

size: .
V: TRBV11-3
J: TRBJ2-1
CDR3: CASSGRRGTSGRNEQFF

size: .
V: TRBV5-1
J: TRBJ2-7
CDR3: CASSLEGRLSYEQYF

size: once
V: TRBV7-3
J: TRBJ2-7
CDR3: CASSLRPGAYEQYF

size: .
V: TRBV27
J: TRBJ2-3
CDR3: CASSLLLTSTDTQYF

size: once
V: TRBV5-1
J: TRBJ2-7
CDR3: CASRSGQGSYHEQYF

size: once
V: TRBV19
J: TRBJ2-2
CDR3: CASRGTSGSGYTGELFF

size: .
V: TRBV2
J: TRBJ2-7
CDR3: CASSGRDRSPPEQYF

size: .
V: TRBV4-2
J: TRBJ1-2
CDR3: CASSQGEFNYGYTF

size: .
V: TRBV19
J: TRBJ2-1
CDR3: CASSIGGTTYNEQFF

size: few
V: TRBV30
J: TRBJ2-3
CDR3: CAWSGRGGVADTQYF

size: once
V: TRBV4-1
J: TRBJ2-3
CDR3: CASWSGRALTDTQYF

size: .
V: TRBV4-2
J: TRBJ1-1
CDR3: CASSPGPGTNTEAFF

size: .
V: TRBV27
J: TRBJ1-2
CDR3: CASSLDIGHHYGYTF

size: many
V: TRBV4-2
J: TRBJ2-2
CDR3: CASSQVVGFSGELFF

size: .
V: TRBV27
J: TRBJ2-7
CDR3: CASRKDRYEQYF

size: .
V: TRBV4-2
J: TRBJ2-7
CDR3: CASSQSWGGGRDSYEQYF

size: .
V: TRBV11-2
J: TRBJ2-1
CDR3: CASSLVAGGEQFF

size: .
V: TRBV4-1
J: TRBJ2-2
CDR3: CASSQGYLNTGELFF

size: .
V: TRBV5-8
J: TRBJ2-2
CDR3: CASSVGSGILSGELFF

size: .
V: TRBV7-9
J: TRBJ2-1
CDR3: CASSLTPEQFF

size: .
V: TRBV11-2
J: TRBJ1-2
CDR3: CASSLVLNGYTF

size: .
V: TRBV25-1
J: TRBJ2-5
CDR3: CASSVRDRQETQYF

size: .
V: TRBV6-4
J: TRBJ2-1
CDR3: CASSDGSGSNNEQFF

size: .
V: TRBV25-1
J: TRBJ2-2
CDR3: CAILDRNTGELFF

size: .
V: TRBV21-1
J: TRBJ2-7
CDR3: CASSILLPGLAKYEQYF

size: .
V: TRBV9
J: TRBJ1-3
CDR3: CASSPRFGVGGNTIYF

size: few
V: TRBV4-1
J: TRBJ2-7
CDR3: CASSRGLAKRSSSYEQYF

size: .
V: TRBV28
J: TRBJ2-5
CDR3: CASSLRGLYVSQYF

size: .
V: TRBV4-1
J: TRBJ1-1
CDR3: CARLQGEAFF

size: many
V: TRBV25-1
J: TRBJ2-3
CDR3: CASSVRDISDTQYF

size: .
V: TRBV4-1
J: TRBJ1-1
CDR3: CASSSRDRGFPEAFF

size: few
V: TRBV10-2
J: TRBJ1-1
CDR3: CASAKGTGMELGTEAFF

size: .
V: TRBV15
J: TRBJ1-2
CDR3: CATSPWEVSPGYGYTF

size: few
V: TRBV15
J: TRBJ2-1
CDR3: CATSRVRGSYNEQFF

size: .
V: TRBV7-6
J: TRBJ2-6
CDR3: CASSPSPGQGSGANVLTF

size: many
V: TRBV27
J: TRBJ1-5
CDR3: CASSPQLGQNNQPQHF

size: .
V: TRBV4-1
J: TRBJ2-2
CDR3: CASSLRLAGTNGELFF

size: many
V: TRBV28
J: TRBJ1-5
CDR3: CASSLLNQPQHF